This TCR beta chain was profiled in a study of OX40 agonist ivuxolimab in advanced cancers. Study-level background: Partial responses were seen in three patients, one with hepatocellular carcinoma and two with cutaneous melanoma.

This clone was detected only once. The antigen is undetermined. The junction departs from germline at one end; a sequencing error may be responsible. Study findings and constraints: The study observed clonal expansion of CD4+ and CD8+ blood T cells by week 6 at 0.1 to 3.0 mg/kg. More expanded clones were found, on average, in CD8+ than in CD4+ T cells.

Assay used: immunoSEQ multiplex PCR; TCRdb lists only in-frame clones, some missing. The data contain 34,000 or so clones, 80% to 95% of them seen just once; the ten biggest clones take up 4.5% to 5%. It was autoimmune disease history or systemic immunosuppression that excluded patients. The germline gives CDR1 MNHNS, CDR2 SASEGT. CDR3 length: 14 residues. The input for sequencing was CD4+ or CD8+ T cells sorted from blood, taken in a trial of the OX40 agonist ivuxolimab. The chain links TRBV6-1 to TRBJ2-1, with D possibly TRBD2 on 5 matching bases. This TCR derives from an adult with an advanced solid tumor such as melanoma, head and neck, liver or kidney cancer. The DNA of the CDR3 is TGTGCCACCAGTTCCCGAGGGCACTACAATGAGCAGTTCTTC. Amino acids: CATSSRGHYNEQFF.